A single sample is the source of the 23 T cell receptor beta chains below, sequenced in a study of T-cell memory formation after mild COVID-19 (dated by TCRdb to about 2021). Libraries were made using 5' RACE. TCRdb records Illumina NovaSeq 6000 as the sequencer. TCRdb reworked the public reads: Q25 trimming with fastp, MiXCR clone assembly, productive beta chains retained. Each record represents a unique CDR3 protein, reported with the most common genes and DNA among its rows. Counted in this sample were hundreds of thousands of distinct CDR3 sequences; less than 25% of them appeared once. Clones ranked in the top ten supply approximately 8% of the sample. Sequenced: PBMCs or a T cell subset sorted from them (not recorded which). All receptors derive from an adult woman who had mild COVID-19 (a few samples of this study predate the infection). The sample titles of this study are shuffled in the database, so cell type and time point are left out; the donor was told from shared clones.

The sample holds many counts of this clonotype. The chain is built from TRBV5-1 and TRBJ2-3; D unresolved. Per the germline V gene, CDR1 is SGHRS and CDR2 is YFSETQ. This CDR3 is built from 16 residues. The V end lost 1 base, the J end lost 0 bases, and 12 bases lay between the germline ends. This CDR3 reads CASSLSGRPSTDTQYF. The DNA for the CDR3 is TGCGCCAGCAGCTTGTCGGGCCGTCCCAGCACAGATACGCAGTATTTT.

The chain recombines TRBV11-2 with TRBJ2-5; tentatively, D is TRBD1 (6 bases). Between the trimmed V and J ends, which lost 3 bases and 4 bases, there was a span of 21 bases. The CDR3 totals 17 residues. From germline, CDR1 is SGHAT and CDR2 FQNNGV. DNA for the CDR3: TGTGCCAGCAGCTTGGGCTGGACAGTGCGAGGAAGAGAGACCCAGTACTTC. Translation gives CASSLGWTVRGRETQYF.

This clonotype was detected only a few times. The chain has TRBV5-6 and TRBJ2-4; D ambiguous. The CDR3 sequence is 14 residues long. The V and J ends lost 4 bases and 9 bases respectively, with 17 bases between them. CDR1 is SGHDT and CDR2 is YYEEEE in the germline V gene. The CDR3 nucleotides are TGTGCCAGCAGCCCCGCACTCACCGTACGCATTCAGTACTTC. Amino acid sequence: CASSPALTVRIQYF.

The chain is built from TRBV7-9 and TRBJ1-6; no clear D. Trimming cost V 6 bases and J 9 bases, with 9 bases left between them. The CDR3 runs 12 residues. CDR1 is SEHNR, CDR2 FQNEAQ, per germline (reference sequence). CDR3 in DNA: TGTGCCAGCAGTCAAAATGGTTCACCCCTCCACTTT. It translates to CASSQNGSPLHF.

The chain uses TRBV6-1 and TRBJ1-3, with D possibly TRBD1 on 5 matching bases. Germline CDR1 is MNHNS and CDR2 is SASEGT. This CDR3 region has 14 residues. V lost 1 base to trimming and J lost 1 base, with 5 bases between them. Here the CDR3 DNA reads TGTGCCAGCAGTGAAGGGACATCTGGAAACACCATATATTTT. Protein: CASSEGTSGNTIYF.

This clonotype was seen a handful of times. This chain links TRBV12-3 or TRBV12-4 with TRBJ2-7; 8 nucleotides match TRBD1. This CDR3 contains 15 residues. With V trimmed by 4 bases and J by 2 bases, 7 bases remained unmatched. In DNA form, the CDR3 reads TGTGCCAGCAGTTCACAACAGGGGGGTCCCTACGAGCAGTACTTC. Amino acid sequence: CASSSQQGGPYEQYF.

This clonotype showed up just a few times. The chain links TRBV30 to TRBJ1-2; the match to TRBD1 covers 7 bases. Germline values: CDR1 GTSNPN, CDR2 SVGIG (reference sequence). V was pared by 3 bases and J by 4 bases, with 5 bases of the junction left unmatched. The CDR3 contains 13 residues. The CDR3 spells CAWRTTGTYGYTF. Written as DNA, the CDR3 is TGTGCCTGGAGGACGACAGGGACCTATGGCTACACCTTC.

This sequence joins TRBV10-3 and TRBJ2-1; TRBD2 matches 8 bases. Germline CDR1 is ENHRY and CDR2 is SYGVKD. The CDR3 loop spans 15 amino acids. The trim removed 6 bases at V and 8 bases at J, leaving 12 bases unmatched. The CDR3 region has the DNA TGTGCCATCAGAACCGGGACTAGTCGTGTCGATGAGCAGTTCTTC. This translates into CAIRTGTSRVDEQFF.

Here the CDR3 DNA reads TGTGCCACCAGCACTGAGGTTGAGGGGAACACTGAAGCTTTCTTT. Translation gives CATSTEVEGNTEAFF. The V and J genes are TRBV15 and TRBJ1-1; D is ambiguous. The germline CDR1 and CDR2 sequences are LNHNV and YYDKDF (reference sequence). This CDR3 comprises 15 residues. The ends were cut back, 4 bases at V and 1 base at J, with 13 bases in the middle.

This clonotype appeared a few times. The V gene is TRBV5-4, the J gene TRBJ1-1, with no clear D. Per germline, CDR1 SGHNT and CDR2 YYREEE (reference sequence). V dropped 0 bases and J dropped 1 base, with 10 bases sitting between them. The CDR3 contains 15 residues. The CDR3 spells CASSLDAFTNTEAFF. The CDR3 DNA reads TGTGCCAGCAGCTTGGACGCGTTTACGAACACTGAAGCTTTCTTT.

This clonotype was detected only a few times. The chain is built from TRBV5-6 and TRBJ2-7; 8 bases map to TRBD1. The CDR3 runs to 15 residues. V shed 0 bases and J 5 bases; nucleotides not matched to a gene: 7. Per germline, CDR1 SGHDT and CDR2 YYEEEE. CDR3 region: CASSLVARGLDEQYF. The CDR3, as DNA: TGTGCCAGCAGCTTGGTGGCCAGGGGGCTGGACGAGCAGTACTTC. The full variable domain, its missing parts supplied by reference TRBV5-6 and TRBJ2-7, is DAGVTQSPTHLIKTRGQQVTLRCSPKSGHDTVSWYQQALGQGPQFIFQYYEEEERQRGNFPDRFSGHQFPNYSSELNVNALLLGDSALYLCASSLVARGLDEQYFGPGTRLTVT.

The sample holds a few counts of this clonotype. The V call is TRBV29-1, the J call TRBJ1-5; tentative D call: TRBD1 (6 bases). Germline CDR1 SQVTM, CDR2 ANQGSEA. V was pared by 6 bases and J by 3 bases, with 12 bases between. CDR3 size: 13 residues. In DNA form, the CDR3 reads TGCAGCGTCCGTGACAGGCCCAATCAGCCCCAGCATTTT. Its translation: CSVRDRPNQPQHF.

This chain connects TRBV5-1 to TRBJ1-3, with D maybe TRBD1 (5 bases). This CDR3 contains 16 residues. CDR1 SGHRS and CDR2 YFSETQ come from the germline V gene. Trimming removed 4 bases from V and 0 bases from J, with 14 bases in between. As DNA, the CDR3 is TGCGCCAGCAGCCCCCCGGGACCGAGCTCTGGAAACACCATATATTTT. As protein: CASSPPGPSSGNTIYF.

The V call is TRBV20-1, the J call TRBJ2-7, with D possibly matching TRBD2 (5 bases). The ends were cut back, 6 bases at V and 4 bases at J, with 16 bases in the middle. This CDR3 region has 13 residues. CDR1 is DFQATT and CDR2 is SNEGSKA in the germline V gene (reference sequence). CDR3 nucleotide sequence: TGCAGTGCCCCCGGACTTTCCCGGTACGAGCAGTACTTC. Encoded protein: CSAPGLSRYEQYF.

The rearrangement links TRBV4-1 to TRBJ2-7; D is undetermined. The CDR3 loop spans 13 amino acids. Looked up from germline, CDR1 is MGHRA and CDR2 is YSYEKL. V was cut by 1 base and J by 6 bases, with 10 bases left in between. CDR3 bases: TGCGCCAGCAGCCAAGCACTCACCCGCGAGCAGTACTTC. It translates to CASSQALTREQYF.

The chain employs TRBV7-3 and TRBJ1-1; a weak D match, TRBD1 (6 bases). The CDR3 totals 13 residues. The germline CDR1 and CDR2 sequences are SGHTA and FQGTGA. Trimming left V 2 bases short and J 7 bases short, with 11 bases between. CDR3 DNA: TGTGCCAGCAGCTTATCGACGGGACATGAAGCTTTCTTT. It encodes CASSLSTGHEAFF.

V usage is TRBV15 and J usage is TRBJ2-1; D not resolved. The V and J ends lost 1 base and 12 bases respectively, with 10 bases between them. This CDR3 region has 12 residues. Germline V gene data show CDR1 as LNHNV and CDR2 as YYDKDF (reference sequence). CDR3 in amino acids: CATSRGSAGQFF. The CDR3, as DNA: TGTGCCACCAGCAGAGGGTCAGCTGGGCAGTTCTTC.

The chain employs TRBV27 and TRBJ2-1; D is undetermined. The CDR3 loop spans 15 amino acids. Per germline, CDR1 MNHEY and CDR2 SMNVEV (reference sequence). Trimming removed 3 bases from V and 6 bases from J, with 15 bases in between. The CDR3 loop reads CASSFPAAPSNEQFF. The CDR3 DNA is TGTGCCAGCAGTTTTCCCGCGGCCCCGAGCAATGAGCAGTTCTTC.

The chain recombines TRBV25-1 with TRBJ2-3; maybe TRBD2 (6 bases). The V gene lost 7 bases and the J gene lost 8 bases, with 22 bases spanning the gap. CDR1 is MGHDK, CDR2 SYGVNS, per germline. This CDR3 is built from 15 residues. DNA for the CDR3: TGTGCCAGCACCCTGGGAGGAGCGCGTTATGGTACGCAGTATTTT. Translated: CASTLGGARYGTQYF.

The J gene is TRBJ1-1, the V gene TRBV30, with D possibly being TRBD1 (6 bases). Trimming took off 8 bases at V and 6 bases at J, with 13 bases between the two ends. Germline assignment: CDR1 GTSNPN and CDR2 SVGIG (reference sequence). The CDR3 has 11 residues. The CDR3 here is CALGGLAEAFF. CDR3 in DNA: TGTGCCCTTGGGGGGCTAGCTGAAGCTTTCTTT. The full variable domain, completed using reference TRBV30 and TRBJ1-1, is SQTIHQWPATLVQPVGSPLSLECTVEGTSNPNLYWYRQAAGRGLQLLFYSVGIGQISSEVPQNLSASRPQDRQFILSSKKLLLSDSGFYLCALGGLAEAFFGQGTRLTVV.

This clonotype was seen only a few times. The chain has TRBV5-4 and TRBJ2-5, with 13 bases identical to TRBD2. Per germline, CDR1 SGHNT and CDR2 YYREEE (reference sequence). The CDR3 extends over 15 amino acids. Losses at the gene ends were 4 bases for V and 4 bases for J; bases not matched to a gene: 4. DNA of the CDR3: TGTGCCAGCAGCGGCGGACTAGCGGGAGTAGAGACCCAGTACTTC. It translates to CASSGGLAGVETQYF.

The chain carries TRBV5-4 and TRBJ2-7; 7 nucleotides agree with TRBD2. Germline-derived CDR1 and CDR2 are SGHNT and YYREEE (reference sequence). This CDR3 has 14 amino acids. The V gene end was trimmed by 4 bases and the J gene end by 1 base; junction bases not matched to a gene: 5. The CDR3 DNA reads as TGTGCCAGCAGCACGGGAGCGGGGTCCTACGAGCAGTACTTC. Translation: CASSTGAGSYEQYF.

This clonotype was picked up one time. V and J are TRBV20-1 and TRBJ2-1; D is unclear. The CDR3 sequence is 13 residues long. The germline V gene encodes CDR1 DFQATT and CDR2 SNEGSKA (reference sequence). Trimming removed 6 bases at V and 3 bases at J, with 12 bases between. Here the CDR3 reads CSAPPDNYNEQFF. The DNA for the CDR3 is TGCAGTGCCCCTCCTGACAACTACAATGAGCAGTTCTTC.